The 17 T cell receptor beta chains presented below share a single source sample, sequenced in a study of CD8+ T cells in alopecia areata. Sequencing used cDNA as its template, made by extracting RNA and reverse transcribing it. This table comes from immunoSEQ multiplex PCR, and its TCRdb copy is limited to in-frame clones, with some not included. This sample has 140,000 to 150,000 clones, with 45% to 60% found just once. The sample comprised CD4+ T cells sorted from blood. These receptors were collected from a human donor with alopecia areata.

This clone occurred a few times. The chain couples TRBV6-6 to TRBJ2-1; D gene ambiguous. The CDR3 is 12 residues long. V was clipped by 1 base and J by 7 bases, with 5 bases between them. Germline V gene sequence: CDR1 MNHNY, CDR2 SVGAGI (reference sequence). The CDR3 loop is CASSYWGNEQFF. CDR3 nucleotides: TGTGCCAGCAGTTACTGGGGTAATGAGCAGTTCTTC.

The J gene is TRBJ2-1, the V gene TRBV7-2, with a tentative D call TRBD2 (6 bases). The V end was cut by 1 base, the J end by 15 bases, with 16 bases between. There are 13 residues in the CDR3. Germline loops: CDR1 SGHTA, CDR2 FQGNSA. This chain's CDR3 is CASSLGFARRGFF. DNA of the CDR3: TGTGCCAGCAGCTTAGGGTTTGCTCGGCGGGGGTTCTTC.

This clone appeared once. The V call is TRBV5-1, the J call TRBJ2-2, with 11 bases lining up with TRBD2. Germline loops: CDR1 SGHRS, CDR2 YFSETQ. Trimming took 5 bases from V and 4 from J; bases not matched to a gene: 16. The CDR3 sequence is 19 residues long. The DNA for the CDR3 is TGCGCCAGCAGGTCGAGACTAGCGGGACGCCAAGGGCCCACCGGGGAGCTGTTTTTT. The encoded protein is CASRSRLAGRQGPTGELFF. Drawing the rest from reference TRBV5-1 and TRBJ2-2, the complete variable domain is KAGVTQTPRYLIKTRGQQVTLSCSPISGHRSVSWYQQTPGQGLQFLFEYFSETQRNKGNFPGRFSGRQFSNSRSEMNVSTLELGDSALYLCASRSRLAGRQGPTGELFFGEGSRLTVL.

The chain links TRBV4-1 to TRBJ2-7; maybe TRBD1 (6 bases). The V gene lost 2 bases and the J gene lost 3 bases, with 14 bases spanning the gap. The CDR3 has 15 residues. The germline CDR1 and CDR2 sequences are MGHRA and YSYEKL. CDR3 DNA: TGCGCCAGCAGCCAAAGCCCAGGACAGCTCTACGAGCAGTACTTC. This gives the protein CASSQSPGQLYEQYF.

The rearrangement joins TRBV30 to TRBJ2-1; 9 bases are a match to TRBD1. The CDR3 is made up of 16 amino acids. Trimming removed 4 bases from V and 12 bases from J; junction bases left unmatched: 19. Germline CDR1 and CDR2: GTSNPN and SVGIG (reference sequence). This chain's CDR3 is CAWIKAGTGRRQGQFF. CDR3 bases: TGTGCCTGGATCAAGGCCGGGACAGGGCGACGTCAGGGGCAGTTCTTC.

The J gene is TRBJ2-2, the V gene TRBV30; D remains ambiguous. Germline V gives CDR1 GTSNPN, CDR2 SVGIG (reference sequence). Between the trimmed V and J ends, which lost 3 bases and 6 bases, there was a span of 8 bases. The CDR3 has 12 residues. The chain's CDR3 is CAWRGSPGELFF. The CDR3 DNA is TGTGCCTGGAGAGGATCCCCCGGGGAGCTGTTTTTT.

The genes are TRBV30 and TRBJ2-2, with D possibly matching TRBD1 (6 bases). This CDR3 has 14 residues. Germline values: CDR1 GTSNPN, CDR2 SVGIG (reference sequence). Trimming took 4 bases from V and 2 from J, leaving 11 bases between them. The CDR3 sequence is CAWTGQPNTGELFF. The CDR3 coding sequence is TGTGCCTGGACGGGACAACCAAACACCGGGGAGCTGTTTTTT.

The V and J genes are TRBV30 and TRBJ2-2; 9 nucleotides agree with TRBD1. In germline, CDR1 is GTSNPN, CDR2 SVGIG (reference sequence). This CDR3 contains 14 residues. The CDR3 here is CSSSGQGGTGELFF. CDR3 DNA sequence: TGTAGTTCCTCGGGACAGGGAGGAACCGGGGAGCTGTTTTTT.

CDR3 loop: CASSFETNGNTEAFF. The CDR3 nucleotides read TGTGCCAGCAGCTTTGAAACCAACGGGAACACTGAAGCTTTCTTT. This chain links TRBV7-9 with TRBJ1-1; D is ambiguous. Germline V gives CDR1 SEHNR, CDR2 FQNEAQ (reference sequence). The CDR3 loop spans 15 amino acids. V shed 3 bases and J shed 1 base, with 12 bases lying between them.

The V call is TRBV5-6, the J call TRBJ1-1; weak D call: TRBD1 (5 bases). The germline CDR1 and CDR2 sequences are SGHDT and YYEEEE. There are 15 residues in the CDR3. V lost 1 base and J 4 bases, leaving 14 bases between the germline ends. The CDR3 DNA is TGTGCCAGCAGCTTGTTTTTCACGGGGCCCACTGAAGCTTTCTTT. As protein: CASSLFFTGPTEAFF.

The chain employs TRBV29-1 and TRBJ2-5, with unresolved D. V gave up 6 bases and J gave up 2 bases, with 10 bases separating them. CDR3 length equals 12 residues. The germline gives CDR1 SQVTM, CDR2 ANQGSEA. CDR3 bases: TGCAGCGTCATCCCTGGGCAAGAGACCCAGTACTTC. Translated: CSVIPGQETQYF.

In its sample, this clone was seen a few times. J is TRBJ2-5 and V is TRBV29-1; 7 bases line up with TRBD1. CDR1 is SQVTM, CDR2 ANQGSEA, per germline. The length of the CDR3 is 12 residues. V was pared by 6 bases and J by 3 bases, with 4 bases of the junction left unmatched. The CDR3 DNA reads TGCAGCGTCGCTACAGGGGAAGAGACCCAGTACTTC. It is translated as CSVATGEETQYF.

The chain carries TRBV20-1 and TRBJ2-2; D gene uncertain. Germline-derived CDR1 and CDR2 are DFQATT and SNEGSKA (reference sequence). V dropped 3 bases and J dropped 7 bases, with 6 bases sitting between them. The CDR3 consists of 11 residues. CDR3 sequence: CSARVNGELFF. In nucleotides, the CDR3 is TGCAGTGCTAGGGTAAACGGGGAGCTGTTTTTT.

This clone was recorded a few times. The V and J genes are TRBV7-2 and TRBJ2-2; D is ambiguous. CDR1 is SGHTA and CDR2 is FQGNSA in the germline V gene. This CDR3 is built from 16 residues. The V end was cut by 5 bases, the J end by 1 base, with 14 bases between. The DNA of the CDR3 is TGTGCCAGCAGCGATCCAAGGGCCTTGAACACCGGGGAGCTGTTTTTT. Encoded protein: CASSDPRALNTGELFF.

This clone was observed a handful of times. In DNA, the CDR3 is TGCAGCGTTGCCCCAGATAAGCCAGAGACCCAGTACTTC. It translates to CSVAPDKPETQYF. This rearrangement joins TRBV29-1 to TRBJ2-5, with unresolved D. This CDR3 has 13 residues. Per the germline V gene, CDR1 is SQVTM and CDR2 is ANQGSEA. Trimming shortened V by 4 bases and J by 4 bases, and 13 bases separated the two germline ends.

The rearrangement links TRBV30 to TRBJ2-3, with TRBD2 matching 8 bases. The germline gives CDR1 GTSNPN, CDR2 SVGIG (reference sequence). The J segment lost 0 bases and the V segment lost 5 bases, leaving 10 bases of the junction unmatched. CDR3 size: 16 residues. The CDR3, as DNA: TGTGCCTGGGGCTTGGCGGGAGGCCCCAGCACAGATACGCAGTATTTT. Translated: CAWGLAGGPSTDTQYF.

The chain joins TRBV18 to TRBJ2-1; TRBD1 or TRBD2 may be the D gene (5 bases each). Trimming shortened V by 3 bases and J by 4 bases, and 13 bases separated the two germline ends. The CDR3 is 15 amino acids. CDR1 and CDR2 from the germline V gene are KGHSH and LQKENI. CDR3 sequence reads: CASSPRDRRYNEQFF. The CDR3 DNA reads TGTGCCAGCTCACCCAGGGACCGACGGTACAATGAGCAGTTCTTC. The full variable domain, with the rest looked up from reference TRBV18 and TRBJ2-1, is NAGVMQNPRHLVRRRGQEARLRCSPMKGHSHVYWYRQLPEEGLKFMVYLQKENIIDESGMPKERFSAEFPKEGPSILRIQQVVRGDSAAYFCASSPRDRRYNEQFFGPGTRLTVL.